This is a list of T cell receptor beta chains from one sample in a study of control samples from healthy donors and cancer patients. TCRdb's table, derived via immunoSEQ multiplex PCR, lists solely in-frame clones and lacks some. The sample includes 120,000 to 150,000 clones, 85% to 95% of them seen just once. The sequenced sample was blood. The receptors come from a man aged 35 to 55 in good health. CDR3s include the opening cysteine and the closing phenylalanine or tryptophan. The D gene is left open where the match is weak. Not every row has a clone size; where given, it reads once, few, many or a size class.

j_call: TRBJ1-1; v_call: TRBV14; d_call: NA; cdr3_length: 13; clone_size: once; cdr3_nt: TGTGCCAGCAGTTACGGAGGGAACACTGAAGCTTTCTTT; cdr3_aa: CASSYGGNTEAFF
j_call: TRBJ1-2; v_call: TRBV24-1; d_call: TRBD1; cdr3_length: 16; clone_size: NA; cdr3_nt: TGTGCCACCAGTGATAGTAGACAGGGACCCAACTATGGCTACACCTTC; cdr3_aa: CATSDSRQGPNYGYTF
j_call: TRBJ2-2; v_call: TRBV7-2; d_call: NA; cdr3_length: 17; clone_size: NA; cdr3_nt: TGTGCCAGCAGCATACCTTTGACAGGAAAGAACACCGGGGAGCTGTTTTTT; cdr3_aa: CASSIPLTGKNTGELFF
j_call: TRBJ1-4; v_call: TRBV12-3/TRBV12-4; d_call: NA; cdr3_length: 12; clone_size: NA; cdr3_nt: TGTGCCAGCAGTCTAGCGGGGGAAAAACTGTTTTTT; cdr3_aa: CASSLAGEKLFF
j_call: TRBJ1-3; v_call: TRBV7-5; d_call: NA; cdr3_length: 17; clone_size: NA; cdr3_nt: TGTGCCAGAAGCTTATTTGTTTGGCAGGTCTCTGGAAACACCATATATTTT; cdr3_aa: CARSLFVWQVSGNTIYF
j_call: TRBJ2-5; v_call: TRBV18; d_call: NA; cdr3_length: 14; clone_size: NA; cdr3_nt: TGTGCCAGCTCACTGGGACGGAGACAAGAGACCCAGTACTTC; cdr3_aa: CASSLGRRQETQYF
j_call: TRBJ2-3; v_call: TRBV6-5; d_call: TRBD2; cdr3_length: 15; clone_size: NA; cdr3_nt: TGTGCCAGCAGCTGGAAGCGGGGGGGTACAGATACGCAGTATTTT; cdr3_aa: CASSWKRGGTDTQYF
j_call: TRBJ2-1; v_call: TRBV5-3; d_call: NA; cdr3_length: 13; clone_size: NA; cdr3_nt: TGTGCCGGCCGCTCAGCTCCCTACAATGAGCAGTTCTTC; cdr3_aa: CAGRSAPYNEQFF
j_call: TRBJ2-7; v_call: TRBV7-2; d_call: NA; cdr3_length: 15; clone_size: NA; cdr3_nt: TGTGCCAGCAGCTTAGAAGGGAGCCAGGCATACGAGCAGTACTTC; cdr3_aa: CASSLEGSQAYEQYF
j_call: TRBJ2-5; v_call: TRBV5-8; d_call: NA; cdr3_length: 14; clone_size: NA; cdr3_nt: TGTGCCAGCAGCCGCACTGGGTTTGAAGGCACCCAGTACTTC; cdr3_aa: CASSRTGFEGTQYF
j_call: TRBJ1-5; v_call: TRBV24-1; d_call: TRBD1; cdr3_length: 14; clone_size: NA; cdr3_nt: TGTGCCACCAGTGGCAGGGGGCTTAATCAGCCCCAGCATTTT; cdr3_aa: CATSGRGLNQPQHF
j_call: TRBJ1-2; v_call: TRBV14; d_call: NA; cdr3_length: 11; clone_size: NA; cdr3_nt: TGTGCCAGCAGCCAAGGATATGGCTACACCTTC; cdr3_aa: CASSQGYGYTF
j_call: TRBJ2-7; v_call: TRBV11-2; d_call: NA; cdr3_length: 14; clone_size: NA; cdr3_nt: TGTGCCAGCAGCTTAGCCAGGGGGGGAAACGAGCAGTACTTC; cdr3_aa: CASSLARGGNEQYF
j_call: TRBJ2-7; v_call: TRBV6-5; d_call: TRBD2; cdr3_length: 13; clone_size: NA; cdr3_nt: TGTGCCAGCACCTACGGGGGGGCAGGGGAGCAGTACTTC; cdr3_aa: CASTYGGAGEQYF
j_call: TRBJ1-1; v_call: TRBV11-2; d_call: NA; cdr3_length: 14; clone_size: once; cdr3_nt: TGTGCCAGCAGCTTATCCGGAGGGAACACTGAAGCTTTCTTT; cdr3_aa: CASSLSGGNTEAFF
j_call: TRBJ1-2; v_call: TRBV28; d_call: TRBD1; cdr3_length: 14; clone_size: once; cdr3_nt: TGTGCCAGCAGCTATGGACAGGGGAACTATGGCTACACCTTC; cdr3_aa: CASSYGQGNYGYTF
j_call: TRBJ1-2; v_call: TRBV6-5; d_call: TRBD1; cdr3_length: 14; clone_size: once; cdr3_nt: TGTGCCAGCAGTCCAGGGGGCGGAAGGTATGGCTACACCTTC; cdr3_aa: CASSPGGGRYGYTF
j_call: TRBJ2-2; v_call: TRBV30; d_call: NA; cdr3_length: 14; clone_size: NA; cdr3_nt: TGTGCCTGGAGTGCCGAGGGTAGGACCGGGGAGCTGTTTTTT; cdr3_aa: CAWSAEGRTGELFF
j_call: TRBJ2-2; v_call: TRBV5-1; d_call: TRBD2; cdr3_length: 16; clone_size: NA; cdr3_nt: TGCGCCAGCAGCGCCCTAGCGGGAGGTTTGACCGGGGAGCTGTTTTTT; cdr3_aa: CASSALAGGLTGELFF
j_call: TRBJ1-6; v_call: TRBV4-3; d_call: NA; cdr3_length: 15; clone_size: NA; cdr3_nt: TGCGCCAGCAGCCAAGGGCAGGGGCATAATTCACCCCTCCACTTT; cdr3_aa: CASSQGQGHNSPLHF
j_call: TRBJ2-4; v_call: TRBV6-5; d_call: NA; cdr3_length: 15; clone_size: NA; cdr3_nt: TGTGCCAGCAGTTACGGGGGGGCGCGCAAAAACATTCAGTACTTC; cdr3_aa: CASSYGGARKNIQYF
j_call: TRBJ2-4; v_call: TRBV6-2/TRBV6-3; d_call: NA; cdr3_length: 13; clone_size: NA; cdr3_nt: TGTGCCAGCAGCCCCCGGGAGAAGAACATTCAGTACTTC; cdr3_aa: CASSPREKNIQYF
j_call: TRBJ2-1; v_call: TRBV28; d_call: NA; cdr3_length: 17; clone_size: NA; cdr3_nt: TGTGCCACCGAGAGGATAACAGGATCCGTGCAATACGATGAGCAGTTCTTC; cdr3_aa: CATERITGSVQYDEQFF
j_call: TRBJ1-2; v_call: TRBV6-2/TRBV6-3; d_call: NA; cdr3_length: 12; clone_size: few; cdr3_nt: TGTGCCAGCAGTTACCCCGACGCCGGCTACACCTTC; cdr3_aa: CASSYPDAGYTF
j_call: TRBJ1-2; v_call: TRBV3-1/TRBV3-2; d_call: NA; cdr3_length: 11; clone_size: NA; cdr3_nt: TGTGCCAGCAGCCAGGACATTGGCTACACCTTC; cdr3_aa: CASSQDIGYTF
j_call: TRBJ1-4; v_call: TRBV28; d_call: NA; cdr3_length: 14; clone_size: NA; cdr3_nt: TGTGCCAGCACTGGGATCCCAACTAATGAAAAACTGTTTTTT; cdr3_aa: CASTGIPTNEKLFF
j_call: TRBJ2-2; v_call: TRBV11-2; d_call: NA; cdr3_length: 14; clone_size: once; cdr3_nt: TGTGCCAGCAGCCGTTTCCCGAACACCGGGGAGCTGTTTTTT; cdr3_aa: CASSRFPNTGELFF
j_call: TRBJ1-5; v_call: TRBV19; d_call: NA; cdr3_length: 12; clone_size: once; cdr3_nt: TGTGCCAGTAGTCTCTTGAATCAGCCCCAGCATTTT; cdr3_aa: CASSLLNQPQHF
j_call: TRBJ2-1; v_call: TRBV10-1; d_call: TRBD2; cdr3_length: 15; clone_size: NA; cdr3_nt: TGCGCCAGCAGTGAGGGCGGGGGGGGAGGCAATGAGCAGTTCTTC; cdr3_aa: CASSEGGGGGNEQFF
j_call: TRBJ2-6; v_call: TRBV5-1; d_call: NA; cdr3_length: 15; clone_size: NA; cdr3_nt: TGCGCCAGCAGCTTGGTGAACTCTGGGGCCAACGTCCTGACTTTC; cdr3_aa: CASSLVNSGANVLTF
j_call: TRBJ2-7; v_call: TRBV7-9; d_call: TRBD1; cdr3_length: 14; clone_size: NA; cdr3_nt: TGTGCCAGCAGCTTACCCGGACAGGGCTACGAGCAGTACTTC; cdr3_aa: CASSLPGQGYEQYF
j_call: TRBJ2-1; v_call: TRBV9; d_call: NA; cdr3_length: 14; clone_size: NA; cdr3_nt: TGTGCCAGCAGCGTTGCCGACTCCTACAATGAGCAGTTCTTC; cdr3_aa: CASSVADSYNEQFF
j_call: TRBJ2-3; v_call: TRBV7-3; d_call: TRBD2; cdr3_length: 16; clone_size: NA; cdr3_nt: TGTGCCAGCAGCTTAGGGACTAGCGGGAGTACAGATACGCAGTATTTT; cdr3_aa: CASSLGTSGSTDTQYF
j_call: TRBJ1-4; v_call: TRBV2; d_call: TRBD1; cdr3_length: 17; clone_size: NA; cdr3_nt: TGTGCCAGCAGTGAAACCACAGGGGGCTCCTTTAATGAAAAACTGTTTTTT; cdr3_aa: CASSETTGGSFNEKLFF
j_call: TRBJ2-1; v_call: TRBV13; d_call: TRBD1; cdr3_length: 16; clone_size: NA; cdr3_nt: TGTGCCAGCAGCGGCACCAGGGACAGGGAAGGTGGTGAGCAGTTCTTC; cdr3_aa: CASSGTRDREGGEQFF
j_call: TRBJ1-5; v_call: TRBV5-5; d_call: TRBD1; cdr3_length: 16; clone_size: NA; cdr3_nt: TGTGCCAGCAGCTTGGACTGGACAGGGCCCAATCAGCCCCAGCATTTT; cdr3_aa: CASSLDWTGPNQPQHF
j_call: TRBJ1-1; v_call: TRBV7-9; d_call: NA; cdr3_length: 17; clone_size: NA; cdr3_nt: TGTGCCAGCAGCCCATCTTCGGGACACCTCATGAACACTGAAGCTTTCTTT; cdr3_aa: CASSPSSGHLMNTEAFF
j_call: TRBJ2-1; v_call: TRBV6-5; d_call: TRBD2; cdr3_length: 12; clone_size: NA; cdr3_nt: TGTGCCAGCAGTCGGAGCGGGAGTAAGCAGTTCTTC; cdr3_aa: CASSRSGSKQFF
j_call: TRBJ1-2; v_call: TRBV5-1; d_call: TRBD1; cdr3_length: 12; clone_size: NA; cdr3_nt: TGCGCCAGCAGCCCGGGACAGGGGGCTTTCACCTTC; cdr3_aa: CASSPGQGAFTF
j_call: TRBJ2-1; v_call: TRBV10-3; d_call: TRBD2; cdr3_length: 15; clone_size: NA; cdr3_nt: TGTGCCATCAGGTTAACTAGCGGGGGGGCGGATGAGCAGTTCTTC; cdr3_aa: CAIRLTSGGADEQFF
j_call: TRBJ1-1; v_call: TRBV30; d_call: TRBD1; cdr3_length: 11; clone_size: NA; cdr3_nt: TGTGCCTGGAAAGACAGGGTGGAGGCTTTCTTT; cdr3_aa: CAWKDRVEAFF
j_call: TRBJ1-6; v_call: TRBV28; d_call: NA; cdr3_length: 16; clone_size: NA; cdr3_nt: TGTGCCAGCAGTTTATGGGGGCCGGGAAAGGATTCACCCCTCCACTTT; cdr3_aa: CASSLWGPGKDSPLHF
j_call: TRBJ2-7; v_call: TRBV9; d_call: TRBD1; cdr3_length: 14; clone_size: NA; cdr3_nt: TGTGCCAGCAGCGTTGACAGGGTATCCTACGAGCAGTACTTC; cdr3_aa: CASSVDRVSYEQYF
j_call: TRBJ1-5; v_call: TRBV12-3/TRBV12-4; d_call: NA; cdr3_length: 12; clone_size: NA; cdr3_nt: TGTGCCAGCAGTTTAAGTGATCAGCCCCAGCATTTT; cdr3_aa: CASSLSDQPQHF
j_call: TRBJ2-7; v_call: TRBV7-9; d_call: NA; cdr3_length: 13; clone_size: NA; cdr3_nt: TGTGCCAGCAGCCCCGACAGCTCCTACGAGCAGTACTTC; cdr3_aa: CASSPDSSYEQYF
j_call: TRBJ2-1; v_call: TRBV7-6; d_call: TRBD2; cdr3_length: 18; clone_size: NA; cdr3_nt: TGTGCCAGCAGCTTAGAGGTGCCTAGCGGGAGTGGTTACAATGAGCAGTTCTTC; cdr3_aa: CASSLEVPSGSGYNEQFF
j_call: TRBJ2-5; v_call: TRBV7-3; d_call: TRBD1; cdr3_length: 14; clone_size: NA; cdr3_nt: TGTGCCAGCAGCCCACAGGGGGCTAGTGAGACCCAGTACTTC; cdr3_aa: CASSPQGASETQYF
j_call: TRBJ1-2; v_call: TRBV2; d_call: TRBD1; cdr3_length: 14; clone_size: NA; cdr3_nt: TGTGCCAGCACCTTATGGGGACAGAACTATGGCTACACCTTC; cdr3_aa: CASTLWGQNYGYTF
j_call: TRBJ1-2; v_call: TRBV11-2; d_call: NA; cdr3_length: 13; clone_size: NA; cdr3_nt: TGTGCCAGCAGCTTACATATGGGCTATGGCTACACCTTC; cdr3_aa: CASSLHMGYGYTF
j_call: TRBJ2-6; v_call: TRBV19; d_call: NA; cdr3_length: 17; clone_size: NA; cdr3_nt: TGTGCCAGTACCCCCGTTTCCCGTTCCTCTGGGGCCAACGTCCTGACTTTC; cdr3_aa: CASTPVSRSSGANVLTF
j_call: TRBJ1-1; v_call: TRBV5-8; d_call: NA; cdr3_length: 14; clone_size: NA; cdr3_nt: TGTGCCAGCAGCTTAGTCAGCCGAGGCACTGAAGCTTTCTTT; cdr3_aa: CASSLVSRGTEAFF
j_call: TRBJ1-2; v_call: TRBV6-6; d_call: NA; cdr3_length: 13; clone_size: NA; cdr3_nt: TGTGCCAGCCGATCGCCAACTAACTATGGCTACACCTTC; cdr3_aa: CASRSPTNYGYTF
j_call: TRBJ1-2; v_call: TRBV11-2; d_call: TRBD1; cdr3_length: 15; clone_size: NA; cdr3_nt: TGTGCCAGCAGCTTAACAGGGGGCGATATCTATGGCTACACCTTC; cdr3_aa: CASSLTGGDIYGYTF